This TCR beta chain stems from a study of cytomegalovirus exposure and HLA in healthy donors. About this clone itself: Its antigen is not identified.

The CDR3 is 15 amino acids. Germline CDR1 is SEHNR and CDR2 is FQNEAQ (reference sequence). V dropped 5 bases and J dropped 11; count of bases not matched to a gene: 16. Findings of the study overall: HLA allele associations emerged for some 16,000 TCR beta sequences in a later analysis, at 0.05 false discovery rate.

Vbeta (60) and Jbeta (13) primers were used in the PCR. The repertoire was sequenced with immunoSEQ multiplex PCR; TCRdb's copy has only in-frame clones and lacks some. The repertoire has more than 120,000 clones, about 79% of them found once; the top ten carry over 2.5%. The gene calls are TRBV7-9 and TRBJ2-7; 9 bases map to TRBD2. Sequencing was carried out using PBMCs. The origin of this receptor is a male donor in good health and CMV-seronegative. CDR3 coding DNA: TGTGCCAGCAGCCTTCTTAGCGGGAGTTACGGTCCGGAGTACTTC. Its translation: CASSLLSGSYGPEYF. Filled out from reference TRBV7-9 and TRBJ2-7, the complete variable domain reads DTGVSQNPRHKITKRGQNVTFRCDPISEHNRLYWYRQTLGQGPEFLTYFQNEAQLEKSRLLSDRFSAERPKGSFSTLEIQRTEQGDSAMYLCASSLLSGSYGPEYFGPGTRLTVT.